The 31 T cell receptor beta chains below were found in one sample sequenced in a study of regulatory T cells in long-lasting Graves disease. Time point noted: newly diagnosed GD, antithyroid drugs for less than 3 months. PBMC-derived RNA was used for the TCR library. CDR3 regions were amplified by Arm-PCR using iRepertoire HTBI primers to build TCR beta libraries. Each CDR3 protein gets one entry after TCRdb re-called the multiplex PCR reads with MiXCR. Of about 620,000 distinct CDR3 sequences listed, 16% are singletons. This same sample was also taken into another study, of T cells in Graves' hyperthyroidism and ophthalmopathy.

Material: peripheral blood mononuclear cells (PBMCs), obtained at new diagnosis, from a patient treated with antithyroid drugs. The receptors shown here come from a woman in her thirties with Graves disease.

In its sample, this clonotype was seen many times. This chain connects TRBV28 to TRBJ1-2; TRBD1 matches at 9 bases. Germline V gene data show CDR1 as MDHEN and CDR2 as SYDVKM. This CDR3 has 15 amino acids. Trimming took 5 bases from V and 3 from J; bases not matched to a gene: 7. In DNA form, the CDR3 reads TGTGCCAGCAGTCCTCCGGGACAGGGAGACTATGGCTACACCTTC. This encodes CASSPPGQGDYGYTF.

The table lists this clonotype with many counts. The genes are TRBV27 and TRBJ1-1; D is unresolved. This CDR3 spans 13 amino acids. V shed 7 bases and J shed 5 bases, with 14 bases lying between them. From germline, CDR1 is MNHEY and CDR2 SMNVEV (reference sequence). The DNA of the CDR3 is TGTGCCAGCAAAACAGCCGGTCGGACTGAAGCTTTCTTT. The encoded protein is CASKTAGRTEAFF.

A remark on this clonotype: This may stem from a read error, because a much larger clone lies one nucleotide away. The genes are TRBV11-3 and TRBJ1-1, with D unclear. Per the germline V gene, CDR1 is SGHNT and CDR2 is YENEEA. The CDR3 totals 13 residues. The CDR3 coding sequence is TGTGCCAGCAGCTTTGCGACAAACACTGAAGCTTCCTTT. Its translation is CASSFATNTEASF.

The rearrangement joins TRBV29-1 to TRBJ1-2; D is unresolved. The CDR3 loop spans 12 amino acids. Germline lookup yields CDR1 SQVTM and CDR2 ANQGSEA. Trimming cost V 7 bases and J 8 bases, with 17 bases left between them. CDR3 DNA: TGCAGCGGACGTTCGGGATTGGACGGCTACACCTTC. Its protein is CSGRSGLDGYTF.

Comment on this clonotype: A much larger clone sits a single nucleotide away, making a read error possible. V is TRBV7-2 and J is TRBJ2-7; D is uncertain. There are 14 residues in the CDR3. The V gene's germline CDR1 is SGHTA and CDR2 FQGNSA. V was cut by 4 bases and J by 2 bases, with 12 bases left in between. As DNA, the CDR3 is TGTGCCAGCAGCTCCCTGGGCAGGCCCTACGAGCAGTACTTC. Its translation: CASSSLGRPYEQYF.

This clonotype came up many times. The rearrangement joins TRBV27 to TRBJ2-2; 7 bases match TRBD1. CDR1 is MNHEY and CDR2 is SMNVEV in the germline V gene (reference sequence). The CDR3 has 19 amino acids. V gave up 6 bases and J gave up 2 bases; unmatched junction bases: 18. CDR3 coding DNA: TGTGCCAGCAGACTTAACTTCTACCCGGGACAGCCAAACACCGGGGAGCTGTTTTTT. It codes for CASRLNFYPGQPNTGELFF.

This clonotype was recorded a few times. A much larger clone sits a single nucleotide away, making a read error possible. V and J are TRBV27 and TRBJ2-7; no definite D call. Per the germline V gene, CDR1 is MNHEY and CDR2 is SMNVEV (reference sequence). CDR3 length equals 15 residues. The ends were cut back, 6 bases at V and 1 base at J, with 16 bases in the middle. CDR3 DNA sequence: TGTGCCAGCAGGTTGGGGTCGGGTCTATCCTACGAGCAGTACTTC. It translates to CASRLGSGLSYEQYF.

This chain uses TRBV7-9 with TRBJ1-5; D not certain. CDR1 SEHNR and CDR2 FQNEAQ come from the germline V gene (reference sequence). V was cut by 5 bases and J by 12 bases, with 23 bases left in between. This CDR3 has 15 amino acids. Here the CDR3 DNA reads TGTGCCAGCAGCAACGGGGTGGGCCCAACCTCCCGCCAGCATTTT. Its translation: CASSNGVGPTSRQHF. The full variable domain, completed using reference TRBV7-9 and TRBJ1-5, is DTGVSQNPRHKITKRGQNVTFRCDPISEHNRLYWYRQTLGQGPEFLTYFQNEAQLEKSRLLSDRFSAERPKGSFSTLEIQRTEQGDSAMYLCASSNGVGPTSRQHFGDGTRLSIL.

This clonotype was seen a handful of times. V usage is TRBV19 and J usage is TRBJ2-1, with D maybe TRBD2 (5 bases). CDR3 length: 14 residues. Trimming pared 5 bases from V and 8 bases from J, leaving 16 bases between. Germline values: CDR1 LNHDA, CDR2 SQIVND (reference sequence). CDR3 sequence (DNA): TGTGCCAGTAGTCGTGTGGGAGTTGGGTATGAGCAGTTCTTC. The encoded protein is CASSRVGVGYEQFF.

This clonotype was picked up many times. The chain links TRBV2 to TRBJ2-1, with TRBD1 matching 8 bases. Trimming at V came to 5 bases and at J to 0 bases, leaving 9 bases not matched to a gene. Germline CDR1 and CDR2: SNHLY and FYNNEI. This CDR3 has 17 residues. The CDR3 DNA is TGTGCCAGCAGTCCAAAGACAGGGGATAGCTCCTACAATGAGCAGTTCTTC. This translates into CASSPKTGDSSYNEQFF.

This clonotype was counted at least ten times. The chain employs TRBV28 and TRBJ2-7, with 8 bases fitting TRBD1. The germline V gene encodes CDR1 MDHEN and CDR2 SYDVKM. J lost 4 bases, V lost 5 bases, and 10 bases had no gene match. This CDR3 is 15 amino acids long. The CDR3 bases are TGTGCCAGCAGTAACACCGGGACAGGCAAATACGAGCAGTACTTC. As protein: CASSNTGTGKYEQYF. Drawing the rest from reference TRBV28 and TRBJ2-7, the complete variable domain is DVKVTQSSRYLVKRTGEKVFLECVQDMDHENMFWYRQDPGLGLRLIYFSYDVKMKEKGDIPEGYSVSREKKERFSLILESASTNQTSMYLCASSNTGTGKYEQYFGPGTRLTVT.

At least ten counts were recorded for this clonotype. This chain joins TRBV20-1 and TRBJ2-3, with a weak D call TRBD2 (6 bases). There are 14 residues in the CDR3. The V end lost 3 bases, the J end lost 5 bases, and 15 bases lay between the germline ends. Germline CDR1 and CDR2: DFQATT and SNEGSKA (reference sequence). The CDR3 DNA sequence: TGCAGTGCTAGCGGGAGAGGCCGTATAGATACGCAGTATTTT. Its protein product is CSASGRGRIDTQYF.

Ten or more counts support this clonotype. The J gene is TRBJ1-1, the V gene TRBV2; 7 bases match TRBD1. J gave up 1 base and V 2 bases, and 4 bases lay outside the gene matches. Germline lookup yields CDR1 SNHLY and CDR2 FYNNEI. CDR3 length equals 15 residues. For the CDR3, the DNA is TGTGCCAGCAGTGAACAAAGGACAGGGAACACTGAAGCTTTCTTT. Protein product: CASSEQRTGNTEAFF.

The chain couples TRBV6-1 to TRBJ1-3, with a tentative D call TRBD1 (6 bases). Deletions cut 6 bases from V and 2 bases from J, with 14 bases between. There are 15 residues in the CDR3. Germline values: CDR1 MNHNS, CDR2 SASEGT. The CDR3 nucleotides read TGTGCCAGCAGACCGACAGGAGATGCTGGAAACACCATATATTTT. Encoded protein: CASRPTGDAGNTIYF.

There are a few counts of this clonotype. The chain links TRBV29-1 to TRBJ1-2, with D possibly matching TRBD1 (5 bases). The V end was cut by 3 bases, the J end by 3 bases, with 14 bases between. CDR1 SQVTM and CDR2 ANQGSEA come from the germline V gene. The CDR3 has 14 amino acids. The CDR3 protein is CSVEPGGDHYGYTF. The CDR3 bases are TGCAGCGTTGAGCCTGGTGGGGACCACTATGGCTACACCTTC.

This clonotype was counted between two and nine times. This sequence joins TRBV5-1 and TRBJ1-1, with no clear D. Germline V lookup: CDR1 SGHRS, CDR2 YFSETQ. The V gene lost 5 bases and the J gene lost 4 bases, with 12 bases spanning the gap. There are 13 residues in the CDR3. The CDR3 DNA sequence: TGCGCCAGCAGGGCAGTTGGGATCACTGAAGCTTTCTTT. Encoded protein: CASRAVGITEAFF.

The chain couples TRBV7-9 to TRBJ1-3; D is undetermined. CDR3 length equals 12 residues. The V gene's germline CDR1 is SEHNR and CDR2 FQNEAQ (reference sequence). The V gene lost 2 bases and the J gene lost 6 bases, with 5 bases spanning the gap. The DNA of the CDR3 is TGTGCCAGCAGCTTATTAGAAAACACCATATATTTT. It codes for CASSLLENTIYF.

The chain uses TRBV12-3 or TRBV12-4 and TRBJ2-7; D is perhaps TRBD1 or TRBD2 (8 bases each). The CDR3 extends over 17 amino acids. The germline V and J ends were trimmed by 6 bases and 1 base, with 22 bases remaining between them. CDR3 sequence: CASSKTGAGTRSYEQYF. CDR3 bases: TGTGCCAGCAGCAAGACAGGGGCCGGGACTAGATCCTACGAGCAGTACTTC.

Turning to this clonotype: At one boundary the junction diverges from the germline segment, which might be a read error. J is TRBJ2-1 and V is TRBV7-2; no definite D call. This CDR3 has 11 residues. Germline lookup yields CDR1 SGHTA and CDR2 FQGNSA. The CDR3 sequence is CASSLTSGIRF. CDR3 sequence (DNA): TGTGCCAGCAGCTTAACTTCGGGTATCCGGTTC.

Only a few counts were recorded for this clonotype. CDR3: CASSPRTSGGERNEQFF. As DNA, the CDR3 is TGTGCCAGCTCACCACGGACTAGCGGGGGGGAGCGGAATGAGCAGTTCTTC. The chain uses TRBV9 and TRBJ2-1; 15 bases fit TRBD2. J gave up 7 bases and V 7 bases, and 12 bases lay outside the gene matches. CDR1 SGDLS and CDR2 YYNGEE come from the germline V gene. This CDR3 has 17 amino acids.

This clonotype has just a few counts. V usage is TRBV9 and J usage is TRBJ2-5; 7 bases match TRBD2. The germline V gene encodes CDR1 SGDLS and CDR2 YYNGEE. The CDR3 loop spans 15 amino acids. V lost 2 bases to trimming and J lost 9 bases; unmatched junction nucleotides: 13. The CDR3: CASSVSGLPNVAQYF. The CDR3 DNA reads as TGTGCCAGCAGCGTGTCGGGACTACCAAACGTGGCCCAGTACTTC.

This clonotype came up a few times. The J gene is TRBJ2-3, the V gene TRBV2; no reliable D call. In germline, CDR1 is SNHLY, CDR2 FYNNEI. V was shortened by 6 bases and J by 8 bases, with 18 bases between the two germline ends. CDR3 length: 14 residues. The CDR3 coding sequence is TGTGCCAGCAGCTCCGGCAGTACTCCGGGTACGCAGTATTTT. Translated, it gives CASSSGSTPGTQYF.

This clonotype was found many times. This chain connects TRBV6-5 to TRBJ2-1; 10 positions agree with TRBD2. Germline CDR1 is MNHEY and CDR2 is SVGAGI. The V segment lost 4 bases and the J segment 6 bases; nucleotides outside the gene matches: 9. The CDR3 spans 16 residues. CDR3 loop: CASSLLMSSGSNEQFF. The CDR3 coding sequence is TGTGCCAGCAGTTTACTCATGTCTAGCGGGAGCAATGAGCAGTTCTTC.

There are a few counts of this clonotype. The chain couples TRBV6-2 or TRBV6-3 to TRBJ2-7, with D possibly being TRBD1 or TRBD2 (5 bases each). V was shortened by 5 bases and J by 10 bases, with 24 bases between the two germline ends. CDR1 and CDR2 from the germline V gene are MNHEY and SVGEGT. The length of the CDR3 is 15 residues. The CDR3 spells CASSPLLGRAGEQYF. The CDR3 bases are TGTGCCAGCAGTCCCCTTTTGGGGCGGGCCGGGGAACAGTACTTC.

This clonotype was seen many times. This sequence joins TRBV28 and TRBJ2-3, with 7 nucleotides matching TRBD2. This CDR3 region has 14 residues. CDR1 and CDR2 from the germline V gene are MDHEN and SYDVKM. Germline trimming cut 4 bases from V and 9 bases from J; bases unmatched to any gene: 10. The CDR3 here is CASSSLLAGATQYF. CDR3 coding DNA: TGTGCCAGCAGTTCCCTCTTAGCGGGCGCAACGCAGTATTTT.

This clonotype was seen ten or more times. The gene calls are TRBV12-3 or TRBV12-4 and TRBJ2-7, with D maybe TRBD2 (6 bases). This CDR3 comprises 12 residues. Trimming stripped 9 bases from V and 0 bases from J, with 9 bases between. In DNA form, the CDR3 reads TGTGCCAGTCGGAGGGCCTCCTACGAGCAGTACTTC. As protein: CASRRASYEQYF.

This clonotype was detected many times. The chain recombines TRBV7-6 with TRBJ2-3; D is undetermined. The germline gives CDR1 SGHVS, CDR2 FNYEAQ. The CDR3 is made up of 14 amino acids. V was clipped by 3 bases and J by 0 bases, with 7 bases between them. The CDR3 loop reads CASSLRSSTDTQYF. The CDR3 nucleotides read TGTGCCAGCAGCTTGCGCAGCAGCACAGATACGCAGTATTTT.

This clonotype has at least ten counts. V and J are TRBV10-3 and TRBJ2-1, with no clear D. The CDR3 has 13 residues. Germline CDR1 reads ENHRY; CDR2 reads SYGVKD. The V end lost 4 bases, the J end lost 5 bases, and 9 bases lay between the germline ends. The CDR3 loop reads CAISGGWDNEQFF. In DNA, the CDR3 is TGTGCCATCAGTGGGGGATGGGACAATGAGCAGTTCTTC.

CDR3 residues: CAWSVGITDTQYF. CDR3 bases: TGTGCCTGGAGCGTCGGGATCACAGATACGCAGTATTTT. The chain joins TRBV30 to TRBJ2-3, with TRBD2 as a possible D gene (5 bases). Germline V gives CDR1 GTSNPN, CDR2 SVGIG (reference sequence). The CDR3 contains 13 residues. Trimming removed 3 bases from V and 2 bases from J, with 9 bases in between.

This clonotype was recorded at least ten times. The chain links TRBV30 to TRBJ1-3; D call uncertain. The CDR3 loop spans 11 amino acids. Germline CDR1 is GTSNPN and CDR2 is SVGIG (reference sequence). V lost 2 bases to trimming and J lost 2 bases, with 1 base between them. The CDR3 sequence is CAWSPGNTIYF. For the CDR3, the DNA is TGTGCCTGGAGTCCTGGAAACACCATATATTTT.

This clonotype was found many times. This chain links TRBV2 with TRBJ1-1; tentative D call: TRBD1 (5 bases). Trimming cost V 7 bases and J 2 bases, with 14 bases left between them. This CDR3 region has 14 residues. Germline CDR1 and CDR2: SNHLY and FYNNEI. The DNA for the CDR3 is TGTGCCAGCACCTTCCGGGGACTTAACACTGAAGCTTTCTTT. Protein product: CASTFRGLNTEAFF.